These 10 T cell receptor beta chains were all obtained from the same sample, sequenced in a study of shared clonotypes between healthy human individuals. The table came from immunoSEQ multiplex PCR; TCRdb's copy has only in-frame clones and leaves some out. Of 740,000 or so clones listed, approximately 73% are singletons. Input material: memory CD4+ T cells sorted from blood. Subset in this sample: CD45RA-negative fraction. These receptors originate from a woman aged 25-40 years in good health.

This rearrangement joins TRBV19 to TRBJ2-1, with D perhaps TRBD2 (6 bases). CDR3 size: 12 residues. V dropped 4 bases and J dropped 6 bases, with 7 bases sitting between them. The germline gives CDR1 LNHDA, CDR2 SQIVND (reference sequence). The CDR3 DNA follows: TGTGCCAGTAGTACTAGCGTCAATGAGCAGTTCTTC. Encoded protein: CASSTSVNEQFF. Full variable domain (remainder filled in from reference TRBV19 and TRBJ2-1): DGGITQSPKYLFRKEGQNVTLSCEQNLNHDAMYWYRQDPGQGLRLIYYSQIVNDFQKGDIAEGYSVSREKKESFPLTVTSAQKNPTAFYLCASSTSVNEQFFGPGTRLTVL.

V is TRBV5-6 and J is TRBJ1-1, with D unclear. Germline V gives CDR1 SGHDT, CDR2 YYEEEE. The CDR3 is 12 amino acids. V lost 1 base and J 4 bases, leaving 5 bases between the germline ends. Here the CDR3 DNA reads TGTGCCAGCAGCTTGCGGCCCACTGAAGCTTTCTTT. Its translation: CASSLRPTEAFF.

The chain couples TRBV30 to TRBJ1-1; D might be TRBD1 (5 bases). Trimming took off 5 bases at V and 5 bases at J, with 12 bases between the two ends. Germline CDR1 is GTSNPN and CDR2 is SVGIG (reference sequence). This CDR3 contains 12 residues. Written as DNA, the CDR3 is TGTGCCTGGGAACCTCAGGGAACTGAAGCTTTCTTT. This sequence encodes CAWEPQGTEAFF.

In nucleotides, the CDR3 is TGTGCCAGCAGCTTGGATTATCTAGCGGGAGTGGGCACAGATACGCAGTATTTT. Translated: CASSLDYLAGVGTDTQYF. This chain joins TRBV5-6 and TRBJ2-3; TRBD2 agrees at 10 bases. From germline, CDR1 is SGHDT and CDR2 YYEEEE. V was pared by 0 bases and J by 1 base, with 8 bases of the junction left unmatched. The CDR3 is 18 amino acids.

In its sample, this clone was seen many times. The chain has TRBV2 and TRBJ2-7; D unclear. The CDR3 sequence is 10 residues long. Germline CDR1 and CDR2: SNHLY and FYNNEI. V lost 6 bases and J 6 bases, leaving 6 bases between the germline ends. The CDR3 nucleotides are TGTGCCAGCAGGGTAGGCGAGCAGTACTTC. It encodes CASRVGEQYF.

The V and J genes are TRBV14 and TRBJ1-1; tentative D call: TRBD1 (5 bases). Germline loops: CDR1 SGHDN, CDR2 FVKESK. The CDR3 runs 13 residues. V was trimmed by 5 bases and J by 1 base, leaving 8 bases between them. The CDR3 coding sequence is TGTGCCAGCAGCTGGGGCCGGAACACTGAAGCTTTCTTT. It yields the protein CASSWGRNTEAFF.

In this sample, this clone turned up many times. The chain uses TRBV21-1 and TRBJ1-5; the tabulated D call, TRBD1, remains unverified against the DNA. TRBV21-1 counts as a pseudogene. The CDR3 loop spans 17 amino acids. CDR3 residues: CASSSGDSQKDNQPQHF. CDR3 sequence (DNA): TGTGCCAGCAGCAGTGGGGACAGCCAAAAAGATAATCAGCCCCAGCATTTT.

In this sample, this clone turned up once. V usage is TRBV19 and J usage is TRBJ2-1; D unresolved. CDR1 and CDR2 (germline): LNHDA, SQIVND (reference sequence). Between the trimmed V and J ends, which lost 7 bases and 6 bases, there was a span of 16 bases. CDR3 length: 14 residues. The CDR3 region has the DNA TGTGCCAGTAACCCCACGACGAAAGGCAATGAGCAGTTCTTC. This gives the protein CASNPTTKGNEQFF.

The V gene is TRBV10-3, the J gene TRBJ2-7, with 7 bases fitting TRBD2. CDR1 and CDR2 (germline): ENHRY, SYGVKD. V trimming: 3 bases; J trimming: 0 bases; junction bases outside the gene matches: 5. The CDR3 is 15 residues long. CDR3 sequence reads: CAISDSGLPSYEQYF. CDR3 coding DNA: TGTGCCATCAGTGACTCGGGACTACCCTCCTACGAGCAGTACTTC.

The rearrangement uses TRBV18 and TRBJ2-5, with D possibly matching TRBD2 (7 bases). Germline V gives CDR1 KGHSH, CDR2 LQKENI. The V end lost 3 bases, the J end lost 0 bases, and 23 bases lay between the germline ends. The CDR3 is made up of 19 amino acids. CDR3 protein: CASSPYSPSGGSYQETQYF. The CDR3 nucleotides read TGTGCCAGCTCACCGTACAGTCCCTCGGGGGGCTCGTACCAAGAGACCCAGTACTTC. Based on the CDR3 plus reference TRBV18 and TRBJ2-5, the full variable domain is NAGVMQNPRHLVRRRGQEARLRCSPMKGHSHVYWYRQLPEEGLKFMVYLQKENIIDESGMPKERFSAEFPKEGPSILRIQQVVRGDSAAYFCASSPYSPSGGSYQETQYFGPGTRLLVL.